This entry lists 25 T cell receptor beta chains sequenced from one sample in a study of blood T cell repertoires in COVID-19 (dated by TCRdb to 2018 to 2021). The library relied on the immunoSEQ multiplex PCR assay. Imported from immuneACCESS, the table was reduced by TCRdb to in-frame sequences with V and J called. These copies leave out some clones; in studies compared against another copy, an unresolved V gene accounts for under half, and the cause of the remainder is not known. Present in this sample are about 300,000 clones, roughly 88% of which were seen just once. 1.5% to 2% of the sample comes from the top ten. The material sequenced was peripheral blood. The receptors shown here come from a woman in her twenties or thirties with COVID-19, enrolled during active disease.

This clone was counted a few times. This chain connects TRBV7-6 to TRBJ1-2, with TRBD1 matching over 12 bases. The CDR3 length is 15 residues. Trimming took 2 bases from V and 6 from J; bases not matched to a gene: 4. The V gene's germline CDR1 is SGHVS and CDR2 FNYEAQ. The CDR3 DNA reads TGTGCCAGCAGCTTAACGGGACAGGGGGCGGATGGCTACACCTTC. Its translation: CASSLTGQGADGYTF.

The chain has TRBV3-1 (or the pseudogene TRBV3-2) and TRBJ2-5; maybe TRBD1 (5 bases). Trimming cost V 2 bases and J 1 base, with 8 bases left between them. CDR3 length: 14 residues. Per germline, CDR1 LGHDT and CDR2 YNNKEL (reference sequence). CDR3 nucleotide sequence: TGTGCCAGCAGCCAAAGGGGCGGCCAAGAGACCCAGTACTTC. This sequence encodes CASSQRGGQETQYF.

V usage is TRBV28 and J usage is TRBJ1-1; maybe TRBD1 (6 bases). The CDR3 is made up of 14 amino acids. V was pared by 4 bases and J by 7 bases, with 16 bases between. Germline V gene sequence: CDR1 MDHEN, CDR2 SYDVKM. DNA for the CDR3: TGTGCCAGCAGTTCCCCTTCCCGACAGGATGAAGCTTTCTTT. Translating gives CASSSPSRQDEAFF.

As DNA, the CDR3 is TGCGCCACCCCCCTTGAGGGGGCAGCCTACAATGAGCAGTTCTTC. Its protein is CATPLEGAAYNEQFF. The rearrangement links TRBV10-1 to TRBJ2-1; 7 bases map to TRBD1. The trim removed 10 bases at V and 2 bases at J, leaving 11 bases unmatched. This CDR3 contains 15 residues. Germline assignment: CDR1 WNHNN and CDR2 SYGVQD (reference sequence).

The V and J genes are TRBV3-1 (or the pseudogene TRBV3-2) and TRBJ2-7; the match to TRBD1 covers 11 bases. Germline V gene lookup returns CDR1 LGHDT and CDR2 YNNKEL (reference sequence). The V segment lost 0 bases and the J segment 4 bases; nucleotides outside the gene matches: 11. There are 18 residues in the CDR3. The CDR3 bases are TGTGCCAGCAGCCAAGATAGGGCGTTGGACAGGGGGCTGTACGAGCAGTACGTC. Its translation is CASSQDRALDRGLYEQYV.

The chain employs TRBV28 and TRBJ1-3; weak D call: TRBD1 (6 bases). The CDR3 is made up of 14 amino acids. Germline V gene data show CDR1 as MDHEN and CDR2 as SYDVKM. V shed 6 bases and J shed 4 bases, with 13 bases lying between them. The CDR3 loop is CASSPKGVGNTIYF. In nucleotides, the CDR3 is TGTGCCAGCAGCCCAAAGGGGGTCGGAAACACCATATATTTT.

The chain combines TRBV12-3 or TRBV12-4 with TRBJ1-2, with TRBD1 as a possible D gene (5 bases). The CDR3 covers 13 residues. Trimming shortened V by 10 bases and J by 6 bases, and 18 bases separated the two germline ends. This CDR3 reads CATSRGRGNGYTF. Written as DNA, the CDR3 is TGTGCCACCTCCCGGGGCCGGGGGAATGGCTACACCTTC.

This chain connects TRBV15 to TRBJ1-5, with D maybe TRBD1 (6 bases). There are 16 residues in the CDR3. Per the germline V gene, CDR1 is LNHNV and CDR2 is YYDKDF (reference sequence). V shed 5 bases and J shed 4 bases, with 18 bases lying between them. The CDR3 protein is CATSQGGAKRNQPQHF. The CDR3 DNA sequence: TGTGCCACCAGCCAAGGGGGGGCCAAAAGAAATCAGCCCCAGCATTTT.

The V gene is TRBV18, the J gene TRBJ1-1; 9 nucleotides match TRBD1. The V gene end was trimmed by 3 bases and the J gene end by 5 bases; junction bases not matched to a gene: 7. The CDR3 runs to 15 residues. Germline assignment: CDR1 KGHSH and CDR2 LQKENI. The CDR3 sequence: CASSPIQGATTEAFF. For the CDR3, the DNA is TGTGCCAGCTCACCGATACAGGGGGCGACGACTGAAGCTTTCTTT. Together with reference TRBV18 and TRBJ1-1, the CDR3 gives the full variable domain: NAGVMQNPRHLVRRRGQEARLRCSPMKGHSHVYWYRQLPEEGLKFMVYLQKENIIDESGMPKERFSAEFPKEGPSILRIQQVVRGDSAAYFCASSPIQGATTEAFFGQGTRLTVV.

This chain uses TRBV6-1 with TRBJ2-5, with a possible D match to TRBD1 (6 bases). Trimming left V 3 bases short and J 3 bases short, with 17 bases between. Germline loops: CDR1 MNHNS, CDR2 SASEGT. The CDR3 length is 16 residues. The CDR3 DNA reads TGTGCCAGCAGTGATAGAAGGAAGGACAGAAAAGAGACCCAGTACTTC. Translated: CASSDRRKDRKETQYF.

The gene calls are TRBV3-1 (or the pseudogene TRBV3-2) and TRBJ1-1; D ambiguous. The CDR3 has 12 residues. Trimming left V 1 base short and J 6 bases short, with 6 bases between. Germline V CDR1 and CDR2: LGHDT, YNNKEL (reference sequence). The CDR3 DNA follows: TGTGCCAGCAGCCAAGGTGCGGCTGAAGCTTTCTTT. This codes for CASSQGAAEAFF.

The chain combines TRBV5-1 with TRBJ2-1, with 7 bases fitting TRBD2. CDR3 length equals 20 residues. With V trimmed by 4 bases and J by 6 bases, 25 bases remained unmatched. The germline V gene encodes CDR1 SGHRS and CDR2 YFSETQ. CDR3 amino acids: CASSKRDYSFPSSLSNEQFF. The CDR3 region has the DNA TGCGCCAGCAGCAAGCGGGACTATAGTTTTCCATCCTCCTTGAGCAATGAGCAGTTCTTC.

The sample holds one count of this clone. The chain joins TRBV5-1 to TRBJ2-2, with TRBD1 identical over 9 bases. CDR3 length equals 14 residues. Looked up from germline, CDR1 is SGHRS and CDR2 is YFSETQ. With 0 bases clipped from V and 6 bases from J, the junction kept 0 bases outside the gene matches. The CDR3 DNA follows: TGCGCCAGCAGCTTGGGACAGGGGGCCGGGGAGCTGTTTTTT. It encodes CASSLGQGAGELFF. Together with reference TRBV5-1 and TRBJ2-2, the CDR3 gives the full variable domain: KAGVTQTPRYLIKTRGQQVTLSCSPISGHRSVSWYQQTPGQGLQFLFEYFSETQRNKGNFPGRFSGRQFSNSRSEMNVSTLELGDSALYLCASSLGQGAGELFFGEGSRLTVL.

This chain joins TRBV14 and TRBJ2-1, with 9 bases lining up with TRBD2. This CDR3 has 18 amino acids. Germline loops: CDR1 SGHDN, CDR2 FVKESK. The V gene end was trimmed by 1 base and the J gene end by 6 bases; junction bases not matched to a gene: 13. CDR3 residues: CASSQGTASGAPSNEQFF. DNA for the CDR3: TGTGCCAGCAGCCAAGGTACCGCTAGCGGGGCCCCATCCAATGAGCAGTTCTTC. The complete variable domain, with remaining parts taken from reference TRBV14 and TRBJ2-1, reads EAGVTQFPSHSVIEKGQTVTLRCDPISGHDNLYWYRRVMGKEIKFLLHFVKESKQDESGMPNNRFLAERTGGTYSTLKVQPAELEDSGVYFCASSQGTASGAPSNEQFFGPGTRLTVL.

The DNA for the CDR3 is TGTGCCACCAGTGATTTTCGCGGGGGGGCAGGGGAGACCCAGTACTTC. Protein: CATSDFRGGAGETQYF. The chain joins TRBV24-1 to TRBJ2-5; 9 nucleotides line up with TRBD2. V trimming: 1 base; J trimming: 5 bases; junction bases outside the gene matches: 7. This CDR3 has 16 amino acids. CDR1 KGHDR and CDR2 SFDVKD come from the germline V gene.

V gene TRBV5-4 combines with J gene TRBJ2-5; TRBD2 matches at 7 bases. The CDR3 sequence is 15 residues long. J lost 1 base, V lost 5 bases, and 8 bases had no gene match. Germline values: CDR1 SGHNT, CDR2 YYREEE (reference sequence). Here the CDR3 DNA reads TGTGCCAGCAGGAAAATGGGGGGGAGCCAAGAGACCCAGTACTTC. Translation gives CASRKMGGSQETQYF.

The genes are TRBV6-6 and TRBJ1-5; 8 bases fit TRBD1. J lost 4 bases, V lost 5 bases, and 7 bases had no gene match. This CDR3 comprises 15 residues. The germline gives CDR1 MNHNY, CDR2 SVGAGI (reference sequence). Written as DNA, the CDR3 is TGTGCCAGCAGTACGATGACAGGGGTTAATCAGCCCCAGCATTTT. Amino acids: CASSTMTGVNQPQHF.

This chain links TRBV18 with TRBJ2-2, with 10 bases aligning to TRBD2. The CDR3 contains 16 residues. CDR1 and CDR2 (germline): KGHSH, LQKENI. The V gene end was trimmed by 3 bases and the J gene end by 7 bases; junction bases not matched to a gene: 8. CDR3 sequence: CASSPTSGGAFGELFF. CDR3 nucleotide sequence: TGTGCCAGCTCACCGACCAGCGGGGGGGCCTTCGGGGAGCTGTTTTTT.

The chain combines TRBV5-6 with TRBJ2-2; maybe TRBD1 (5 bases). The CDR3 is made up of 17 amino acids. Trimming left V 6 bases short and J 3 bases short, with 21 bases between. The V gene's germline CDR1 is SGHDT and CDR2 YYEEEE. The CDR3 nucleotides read TGTGCCAGCACCCCCAGGGAATTGGGAATTGACACCGGGGAGCTGTTTTTT. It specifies CASTPRELGIDTGELFF.

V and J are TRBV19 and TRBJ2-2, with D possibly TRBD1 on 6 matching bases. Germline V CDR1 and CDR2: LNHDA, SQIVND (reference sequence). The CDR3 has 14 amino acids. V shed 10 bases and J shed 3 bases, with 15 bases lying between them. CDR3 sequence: CATKGTPDTGELFF. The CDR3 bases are TGTGCCACTAAGGGGACACCGGACACCGGGGAGCTGTTTTTT. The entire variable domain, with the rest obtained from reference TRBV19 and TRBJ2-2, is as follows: DGGITQSPKYLFRKEGQNVTLSCEQNLNHDAMYWYRQDPGQGLRLIYYSQIVNDFQKGDIAEGYSVSREKKESFPLTVTSAQKNPTAFYLCATKGTPDTGELFFGEGSRLTVL.

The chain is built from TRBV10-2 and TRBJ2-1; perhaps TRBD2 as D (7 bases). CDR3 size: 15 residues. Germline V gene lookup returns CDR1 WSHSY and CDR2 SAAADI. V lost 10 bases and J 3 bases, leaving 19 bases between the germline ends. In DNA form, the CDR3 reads TGCGCCACCTCGGGGGCGGGGGCATACTACAATGAGCAGTTCTTC. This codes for CATSGAGAYYNEQFF.

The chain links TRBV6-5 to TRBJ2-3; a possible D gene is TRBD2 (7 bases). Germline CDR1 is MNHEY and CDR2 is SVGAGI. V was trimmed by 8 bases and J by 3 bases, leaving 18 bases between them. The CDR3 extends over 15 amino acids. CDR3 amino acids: CASRPGGLVTDTQYF. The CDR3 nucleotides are TGTGCCAGCCGTCCGGGGGGCCTAGTGACAGATACGCAGTATTTT.

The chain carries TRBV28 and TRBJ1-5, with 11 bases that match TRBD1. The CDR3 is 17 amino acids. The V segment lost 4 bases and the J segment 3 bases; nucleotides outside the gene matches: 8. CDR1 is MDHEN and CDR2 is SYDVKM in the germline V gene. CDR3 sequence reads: CASSYTGTGGINQPQHF. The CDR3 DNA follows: TGTGCCAGCAGTTATACCGGGACAGGGGGGATCAATCAGCCCCAGCATTTT.

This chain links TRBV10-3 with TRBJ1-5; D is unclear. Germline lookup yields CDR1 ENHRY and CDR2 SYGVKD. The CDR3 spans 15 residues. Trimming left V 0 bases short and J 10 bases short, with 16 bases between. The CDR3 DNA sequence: TGTGCCATCAGTGAGTCGGGCACCACCCATTCCCCCCAGCATTTT. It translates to CAISESGTTHSPQHF.

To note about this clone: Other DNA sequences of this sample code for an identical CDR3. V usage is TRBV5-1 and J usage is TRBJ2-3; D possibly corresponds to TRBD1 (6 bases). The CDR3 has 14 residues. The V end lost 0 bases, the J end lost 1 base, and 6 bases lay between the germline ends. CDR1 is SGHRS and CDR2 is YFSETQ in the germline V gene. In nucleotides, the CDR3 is TGCGCCAGCAGCTTGGAGGGGGGCACAGATACGCAGTATTTT. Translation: CASSLEGGTDTQYF.